These 30 T cell receptor beta chains share one sample of origin, sequenced in a study of blood T cell repertoires in COVID-19. Sequencing was performed with immunoSEQ multiplex PCR; in TCRdb, only in-frame clones are kept and a portion is missing. The table includes 200,000 or so clones, about 90% detected once. The sample was PBMCs or T cells enriched from blood (not recorded which). The receptor set was obtained from a woman in her twenties or thirties who had been exposed to COVID-19.

The J gene is TRBJ1-1, the V gene TRBV5-1; tentatively, D is TRBD1 (5 bases). This CDR3 spans 14 amino acids. Germline loops: CDR1 SGHRS, CDR2 YFSETQ. Trimming took 0 bases from V and 3 from J, leaving 9 bases between them. This CDR3 reads CASSLDRRHTEAFF. The CDR3 bases are TGCGCCAGCAGCTTGGACAGGCGCCACACTGAAGCTTTCTTT.

The genes are TRBV19 and TRBJ2-7; 8 bases map to TRBD1. Trimming at V came to 3 bases and at J to 0 bases, leaving 7 bases not matched to a gene. CDR3 length: 16 residues. Per germline, CDR1 LNHDA and CDR2 SQIVND (reference sequence). For the CDR3, the DNA is TGTGCCAGTAGTATTTCAGATGGACAGGGCTCCTACGAGCAGTACTTC. It encodes CASSISDGQGSYEQYF.

The chain joins TRBV5-1 to TRBJ1-1; D not resolved. V lost 2 bases to trimming and J lost 1 base, with 12 bases between them. CDR1 and CDR2 (germline): SGHRS, YFSETQ. This CDR3 contains 15 residues. The CDR3 region has the DNA TGCGCCAGCAGCTTAATTCGGACTGAGAACACTGAAGCTTTCTTT. This encodes CASSLIRTENTEAFF.

The chain couples TRBV5-1 to TRBJ1-1; TRBD1 aligns across 8 bases. Germline V lookup: CDR1 SGHRS, CDR2 YFSETQ. V gave up 4 bases and J gave up 1 base; unmatched junction bases: 9. The CDR3 loop spans 16 amino acids. The CDR3 spells CASSEDPGQENTEAFF. The CDR3 DNA sequence: TGCGCCAGCAGCGAGGACCCGGGACAGGAGAACACTGAAGCTTTCTTT.

The chain uses TRBV19 and TRBJ2-2, with 7 bases fitting TRBD2. Trimming cost V 6 bases and J 4 bases; bases outside gene matches: 2. The length of the CDR3 is 13 residues. Per the germline V gene, CDR1 is LNHDA and CDR2 is SQIVND (reference sequence). This CDR3 reads CASRREGTGELFF. CDR3 DNA: TGTGCCAGTAGAAGGGAGGGCACCGGGGAGCTGTTTTTT.

This clone was detected only once. The rearrangement uses TRBV4-1 and TRBJ2-2; no clear D gene. Germline V gene sequence: CDR1 MGHRA, CDR2 YSYEKL. V was shortened by 2 bases and J by 7 bases, with 11 bases between the two germline ends. The CDR3 consists of 14 residues. DNA of the CDR3: TGCGCCAGCAGCCAACCTTCTCGGTTCGGGGAGCTGTTTTTT. It codes for CASSQPSRFGELFF.

The chain is built from TRBV5-1 and TRBJ2-3; 14 bases line up with TRBD2. Trimming removed 5 bases from V and 5 bases from J; junction bases left unmatched: 4. Per the germline V gene, CDR1 is SGHRS and CDR2 is YFSETQ. CDR3 length: 15 amino acids. The CDR3 coding sequence is TGCGCCAGCAGTTGGGGACTAGCGGGAGTAGATACGCAGTATTTT. Amino acids: CASSWGLAGVDTQYF. Full variable domain (remainder filled in from reference TRBV5-1 and TRBJ2-3): KAGVTQTPRYLIKTRGQQVTLSCSPISGHRSVSWYQQTPGQGLQFLFEYFSETQRNKGNFPGRFSGRQFSNSRSEMNVSTLELGDSALYLCASSWGLAGVDTQYFGPGTRLTVL.

This rearrangement joins TRBV3-1 (or the pseudogene TRBV3-2) to TRBJ1-4; 7 bases are a match to TRBD1. Germline V lookup: CDR1 LGHDT, CDR2 YNNKEL (reference sequence). Unmatched junction bases numbered 8, after V lost 3 bases and J lost 7 bases. The CDR3 runs to 15 residues. This CDR3 reads CASSQMRGRVEKLFF. CDR3 sequence (DNA): TGTGCCAGCAGCCAGATGAGGGGGCGTGTTGAAAAACTGTTTTTT.

The rearrangement joins TRBV19 to TRBJ2-7; D might be TRBD1 (6 bases). Between the trimmed V and J ends, which lost 10 bases and 1 base, there was a span of 17 bases. From germline, CDR1 is LNHDA and CDR2 SQIVND (reference sequence). The CDR3 consists of 14 residues. CDR3: CATRPGTQSYEQYF. The DNA of the CDR3 is TGTGCCACCAGGCCCGGGACACAGTCCTACGAGCAGTACTTC.

In its sample, this clone was seen once. This sequence joins TRBV4-1 and TRBJ2-1; D is unresolved. The ends were cut back, 0 bases at V and 4 bases at J, with 13 bases in the middle. CDR3 length: 16 residues. The germline gives CDR1 MGHRA, CDR2 YSYEKL. This chain's CDR3 is CASSQDGQQKYNEQFF. The CDR3 nucleotides are TGCGCCAGCAGCCAAGATGGGCAACAGAAATACAATGAGCAGTTCTTC.

The chain employs TRBV3-1 (or the pseudogene TRBV3-2) and TRBJ1-2; TRBD1 matches at 11 bases. This CDR3 is built from 17 residues. Looked up from germline, CDR1 is LGHDT and CDR2 is YNNKEL (reference sequence). The junction had 10 bases not matched to a gene; V was cut back by 4 bases and J by 3 bases. CDR3 loop: CASSPRTGGGGDYGYTF. The CDR3, as DNA: TGTGCCAGCAGCCCCCGGACAGGGGGCGGTGGGGACTATGGCTACACCTTC.

This rearrangement joins TRBV4-2 to TRBJ2-7; 11 bases are a match to TRBD2. The CDR3 is made up of 16 amino acids. Germline CDR1 reads LGHNA; CDR2 reads YNFKEQ. V was pared by 4 bases and J by 2 bases, with 7 bases of the junction left unmatched. The CDR3 bases are TGTGCCAGCAGCCTAGAATCTAGCGGGGGGACCTACGAGCAGTACTTC. Its protein product is CASSLESSGGTYEQYF.

This sequence joins TRBV7-9 and TRBJ2-1; D unclear. Germline-derived CDR1 and CDR2 are SEHNR and FQNEAQ (reference sequence). This CDR3 has 17 residues. V gave up 3 bases and J gave up 6 bases, with 21 bases separating them. CDR3 sequence reads: CASSFEPGRANPNEQFF. In nucleotides, the CDR3 is TGTGCCAGCAGCTTTGAGCCGGGTCGAGCGAACCCCAATGAGCAGTTCTTC.

The chain carries TRBV30 and TRBJ1-5, with a possible D match to TRBD1 (6 bases). The CDR3 extends over 13 amino acids. CDR1 GTSNPN and CDR2 SVGIG come from the germline V gene (reference sequence). Trimming took off 3 bases at V and 3 bases at J, with 9 bases between the two ends. CDR3 residues: CAWSYRDNQPQHF. As DNA, the CDR3 is TGTGCCTGGAGCTACAGGGACAATCAGCCCCAGCATTTT.

The chain recombines TRBV30 with TRBJ1-6; unclear D gene. The CDR3 extends over 11 amino acids. Trimming removed 4 bases from V and 7 bases from J, with 5 bases in between. Germline CDR1 is GTSNPN and CDR2 is SVGIG (reference sequence). CDR3 DNA sequence: TGTGCCTGGACCCAGAATTCACCCCTCCACTTT. Translating it yields CAWTQNSPLHF.

This clone was counted a few times. V is TRBV29-1 and J is TRBJ1-3; no definite D call. This CDR3 has 14 residues. From germline, CDR1 is SQVTM and CDR2 ANQGSEA. The V end was cut by 0 bases, the J end by 0 bases, with 6 bases between. As DNA, the CDR3 is TGCAGCGTTGAAGACAGGCGCTCTGGAAACACCATATATTTT. The encoded protein is CSVEDRRSGNTIYF.

The chain recombines TRBV5-4 with TRBJ2-7, with 9 positions matching TRBD2. Trimming removed 1 base from V and 3 bases from J; junction bases left unmatched: 2. CDR1 and CDR2 from the germline V gene are SGHNT and YYREEE (reference sequence). The CDR3 is made up of 14 amino acids. The CDR3 DNA is TGTGCCAGCAGCTTGACTAGCGGGTTCTACGAGCAGTACTTC. Translating it yields CASSLTSGFYEQYF.

The J gene is TRBJ2-1, the V gene TRBV29-1; TRBD2 is a possible D gene (6 bases). The V end was cut by 2 bases, the J end by 9 bases, with 17 bases between. The CDR3 runs 14 residues. In germline, CDR1 is SQVTM, CDR2 ANQGSEA. In DNA form, the CDR3 reads TGCAGCGTTGAAACTCGGCGGGATGGGTTTGAGCAGTTCTTC. Amino acids: CSVETRRDGFEQFF.

V and J are TRBV6-5 and TRBJ1-5; tentative D call: TRBD1 (5 bases). CDR1 and CDR2 (germline): MNHEY, SVGAGI. This CDR3 has 15 residues. Trimming removed 7 bases at V and 4 bases at J, with 17 bases between. In DNA, the CDR3 is TGTGCCAGCAAAAGGCCTCGGGGGAGTAATCAGCCCCAGCATTTT. It translates to CASKRPRGSNQPQHF.

CDR3 in DNA: TGTGCCAGCAGCTTATATAGGGGGACTATCTCCTACGAGCAGTACTTC. Translation: CASSLYRGTISYEQYF. The rearrangement uses TRBV7-9 and TRBJ2-7, with a tentative D call TRBD2 (7 bases). Germline V gene lookup returns CDR1 SEHNR and CDR2 FQNEAQ (reference sequence). This CDR3 has 16 amino acids. V was shortened by 2 bases and J by 0 bases, with 14 bases between the two germline ends. Together with reference TRBV7-9 and TRBJ2-7, the CDR3 gives the full variable domain: DTGVSQNPRHKITKRGQNVTFRCDPISEHNRLYWYRQTLGQGPEFLTYFQNEAQLEKSRLLSDRFSAERPKGSFSTLEIQRTEQGDSAMYLCASSLYRGTISYEQYFGPGTRLTVT.

The chain uses TRBV2 and TRBJ2-5; 8 positions match TRBD1. The CDR3 loop spans 14 amino acids. Trimming removed 3 bases from V and 5 bases from J; junction bases left unmatched: 5. Germline-derived CDR1 and CDR2 are SNHLY and FYNNEI. The CDR3 loop reads CASSEDRASETQYF. The CDR3 DNA reads TGTGCCAGCAGTGAGGACAGGGCGAGCGAGACCCAGTACTTC.

The V gene is TRBV23-1, the J gene TRBJ2-1, with D unclear. TRBV23-1 qualifies as an ORF whose function is uncertain. V was trimmed by 1 base and J by 0 bases, leaving 10 bases between them. This CDR3 has 16 amino acids. CDR3 sequence: CASSQFRASSYNEQFF. CDR3 sequence (DNA): TGCGCCAGCAGTCAATTTCGCGCGAGCTCCTACAATGAGCAGTTCTTC.

This chain joins TRBV11-3 and TRBJ2-2, with a weak D call TRBD2 (6 bases). Germline V gene sequence: CDR1 SGHNT, CDR2 YENEEA. The CDR3 sequence is 15 residues long. V lost 5 bases to trimming and J lost 4 bases, with 14 bases between them. CDR3 sequence: CASSLGRGVTGELFF. DNA for the CDR3: TGTGCCAGCAGCCTCGGGAGAGGGGTCACCGGGGAGCTGTTTTTT. The whole variable domain, remainder taken from reference TRBV11-3 and TRBJ2-2, is EAGVVQSPRYKIIEKKQPVAFWCNPISGHNTLYWYLQNLGQGPELLIRYENEEAVDDSQLPKDRFSAERLKGVDSTLKIQPAELGDSAVYLCASSLGRGVTGELFFGEGSRLTVL.

The V gene is TRBV15, the J gene TRBJ1-5; D is perhaps TRBD1 (6 bases). Trimming removed 4 bases from V and 2 bases from J, with 15 bases in between. CDR3 length: 16 amino acids. Looked up from germline, CDR1 is LNHNV and CDR2 is YYDKDF (reference sequence). The DNA for the CDR3 is TGTGCCACCAGCACCGCCGCAGGGGTAGGCAATCAGCCCCAGCATTTT. Translation gives CATSTAAGVGNQPQHF.

The chain uses TRBV14 and TRBJ2-3, with 10 bases matching TRBD2. J lost 0 bases, V lost 0 bases, and 9 bases had no gene match. Looked up from germline, CDR1 is SGHDN and CDR2 is FVKESK. The CDR3 loop spans 19 amino acids. CDR3 sequence (DNA): TGTGCCAGCAGCCAAGAGTGGGTAGCGGGAGGCCTGAGCACAGATACGCAGTATTTT. Its protein product is CASSQEWVAGGLSTDTQYF.

With respect to this clone: This same CDR3 is encoded by further DNA sequences in the sample. This chain joins TRBV9 and TRBJ1-4, with D hard to call. The length of the CDR3 is 15 residues. V lost 4 bases and J 5 bases, leaving 15 bases between the germline ends. Looked up from germline, CDR1 is SGDLS and CDR2 is YYNGEE. CDR3 nucleotides: TGTGCCAGCAGCCCCGGAGGTACCAAAAATGAAAAACTGTTTTTT. Its protein is CASSPGGTKNEKLFF.

The chain joins TRBV6-5 to TRBJ2-2; 11 nucleotides align to TRBD2. The V segment lost 4 bases and the J segment 7 bases; nucleotides outside the gene matches: 5. The germline V gene has CDR1 MNHEY and CDR2 SVGAGI. CDR3 size: 15 residues. CDR3 protein: CASSSSGRNVGELFF. CDR3 nucleotide sequence: TGTGCCAGCAGTTCTAGCGGGAGGAACGTCGGGGAGCTGTTTTTT.

The CDR3 bases are TGCGCCAGCAGCTCGGGACATTCTATCACAGATACGCAGTATTTT. Its translation: CASSSGHSITDTQYF. The chain couples TRBV5-1 to TRBJ2-3; the D gene is possibly TRBD1 (6 bases). There are 15 residues in the CDR3. Germline CDR1 reads SGHRS; CDR2 reads YFSETQ. The ends were cut back, 3 bases at V and 2 bases at J, with 13 bases in the middle.

The chain employs TRBV3-1 (or the pseudogene TRBV3-2) and TRBJ1-1; no firm D call. The CDR3 has 16 amino acids. CDR1 and CDR2 (germline): LGHDT, YNNKEL (reference sequence). The V gene lost 0 bases and the J gene lost 2 bases, with 13 bases spanning the gap. The CDR3 here is CASSQDSPGGNTEAFF. In DNA form, the CDR3 reads TGTGCCAGCAGCCAAGATTCCCCAGGTGGCAACACTGAAGCTTTCTTT.

This chain uses TRBV9 with TRBJ2-7; TRBD2 matches at 9 bases. Trimming took 1 base from V and 5 from J; bases not matched to a gene: 7. Germline values: CDR1 SGDLS, CDR2 YYNGEE. The CDR3 runs to 15 residues. CDR3 coding DNA: TGTGCCAGCAGCGTAAAGGCGGGAGGGCCTCACGAGCAGTACTTC. This sequence encodes CASSVKAGGPHEQYF.